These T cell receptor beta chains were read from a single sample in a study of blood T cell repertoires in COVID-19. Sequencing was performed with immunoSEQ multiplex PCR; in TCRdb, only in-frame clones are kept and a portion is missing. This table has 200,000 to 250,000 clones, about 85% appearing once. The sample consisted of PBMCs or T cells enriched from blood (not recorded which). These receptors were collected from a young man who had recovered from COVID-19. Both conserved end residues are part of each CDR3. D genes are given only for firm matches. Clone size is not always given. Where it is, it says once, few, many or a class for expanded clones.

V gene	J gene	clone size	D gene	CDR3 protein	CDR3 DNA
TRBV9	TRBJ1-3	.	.	CASSVDSHSSGNTIYF	TGTGCCAGCAGCGTTGACAGTCACAGCTCTGGAAACACCATATATTTT
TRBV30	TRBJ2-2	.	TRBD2	CAWRVAGAQGTGELFF	TGTGCCTGGAGGGTAGCGGGGGCCCAGGGCACCGGGGAGCTGTTTTTT
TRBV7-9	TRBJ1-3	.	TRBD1	CASSSTTGKAGNTIYF	TGTGCCAGCAGCTCCACGACAGGGAAGGCTGGAAACACCATATATTTT
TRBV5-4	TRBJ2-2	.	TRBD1	CASSLLGGGGELFF	TGTGCCAGCAGCTTGCTAGGGGGCGGCGGGGAGCTGTTTTTT
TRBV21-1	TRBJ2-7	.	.	CASSKRQAYEQYF	TGTGCCAGCAGCAAAAGACAGGCCTACGAGCAGTACTTC
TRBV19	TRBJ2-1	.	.	CASSSGLGGNEQFF	TGTGCCAGTAGTTCCGGACTAGGGGGAAATGAGCAGTTCTTC
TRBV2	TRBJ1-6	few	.	CASSRDEGRSPLHF	TGTGCCAGCAGCCGCGACGAGGGTCGGTCACCCCTCCACTTT
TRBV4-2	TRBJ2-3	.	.	CASSQEQGPWDTQYF	TGTGCCAGCAGCCAAGAGCAGGGGCCGTGGGATACGCAGTATTTT
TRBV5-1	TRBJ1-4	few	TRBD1	CASSSGQGNEKLFF	TGCGCCAGCAGCTCGGGACAGGGGAATGAAAAACTGTTTTTT
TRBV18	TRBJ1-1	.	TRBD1	CASSPGTVNDPFF	TGTGCCAGCTCACCCGGGACAGTGAATGATCCTTTCTTT
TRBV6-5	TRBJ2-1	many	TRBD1	CASSTGGRYNEQFF	TGTGCCAGCAGTACAGGGGGCCGCTACAATGAGCAGTTCTTC
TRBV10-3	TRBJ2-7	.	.	CAIRNSGSSYEQYF	TGTGCCATCAGGAATAGCGGTAGCTCCTACGAGCAGTACTTC
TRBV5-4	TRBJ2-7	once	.	CASSLGQGSYEQYF	TGTGCCAGCAGCTTGGGGCAGGGGTCCTACGAGCAGTACTTC
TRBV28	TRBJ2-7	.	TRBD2	CASSLLSGERVHEQYF	TGTGCCAGCAGTTTACTTAGCGGGGAGAGGGTACACGAGCAGTACTTC
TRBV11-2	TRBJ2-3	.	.	CASSPQRPPTDTQYF	TGTGCCAGCAGCCCCCAGCGCCCGCCCACAGATACGCAGTATTTT
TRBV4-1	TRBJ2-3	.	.	CASSQDWPSLNTDTQYF	TGCGCCAGCAGCCAAGATTGGCCTAGCTTAAACACAGATACGCAGTATTTT
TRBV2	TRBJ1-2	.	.	CASSEYEGKKDGYTF	TGTGCCAGCAGTGAATACGAGGGTAAGAAGGATGGCTACACCTTC
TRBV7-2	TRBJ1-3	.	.	CASSLALLLQGTGNTIYF	TGTGCCAGCAGCTTAGCGCTATTATTGCAGGGCACTGGAAACACCATATATTTT
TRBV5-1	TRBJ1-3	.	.	CASSLTYSGNTIYF	TGCGCCAGCAGCTTGACTTACTCTGGAAACACCATATATTTT
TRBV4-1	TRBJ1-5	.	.	CASSQVSAGQSQPQHF	TGCGCCAGCAGCCAAGTTTCAGCAGGGCAATCCCAGCCCCAGCATTTT
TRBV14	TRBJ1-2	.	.	CASSQDGQGGSYTF	TGTGCCAGCAGCCAAGATGGGCAGGGAGGTAGCTACACCTTC
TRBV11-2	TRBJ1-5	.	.	CASSLDSQGLQPQHF	TGTGCCAGCAGCTTAGATTCGCAGGGTTTGCAGCCCCAGCATTTT
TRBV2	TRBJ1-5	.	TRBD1	CASSYRGLNQPQHF	TGTGCCAGCAGTTACAGGGGTCTCAATCAGCCCCAGCATTTT
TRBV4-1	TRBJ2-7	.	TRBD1	CASSQGRQGAYEQYF	TGCGCCAGCAGCCAAGGAAGACAGGGAGCCTACGAGCAGTACTTC
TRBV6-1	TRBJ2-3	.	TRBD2	CASSEKGVTSGGAADTQYF	TGTGCCAGCAGTGAAAAGGGCGTGACTAGCGGGGGGGCCGCGGATACGCAGTATTTT
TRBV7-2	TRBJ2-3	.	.	CASSLGLGGGTDTQYF	TGTGCCAGCAGCTTAGGGTTGGGGGGTGGCACAGATACGCAGTATTTT
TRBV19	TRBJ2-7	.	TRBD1	CASSRGDRSSYEQYF	TGTGCCAGTAGTAGGGGGGACAGGAGCTCCTACGAGCAGTACTTC
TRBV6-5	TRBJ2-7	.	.	CASSLTFTSYEQYF	TGTGCCAGCAGTCTCACCTTTACATCCTACGAGCAGTACTTC
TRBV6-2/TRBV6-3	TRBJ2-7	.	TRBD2	CASSRASGGSSYEQYF	TGTGCCAGCAGTAGGGCTAGCGGGGGGAGCTCCTACGAGCAGTACTTC
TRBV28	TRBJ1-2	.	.	CASSFGLDGGGYTF	TGTGCCAGCAGTTTTGGTTTGGACGGCGGGGGCTACACCTTC
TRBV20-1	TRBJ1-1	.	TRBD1	CSASSDRVWAEAFF	TGCAGTGCTAGTTCGGACAGGGTTTGGGCTGAAGCTTTCTTT
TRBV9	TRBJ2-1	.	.	CASSAGTFRADNEQFF	TGTGCCAGCAGCGCAGGGACATTTCGGGCCGATAATGAGCAGTTCTTC
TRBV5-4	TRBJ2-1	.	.	CASRRDLGSYNEQFF	TGTGCCAGCAGACGAGACTTGGGCTCCTACAATGAGCAGTTCTTC
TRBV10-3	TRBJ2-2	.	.	CAIREEHTGSRELFF	TGTGCCATCAGGGAGGAACATACAGGGTCGAGGGAGCTGTTTTTT
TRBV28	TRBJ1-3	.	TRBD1	CASNRGSGNTIYF	TGTGCCAGCAACAGGGGTTCTGGAAACACCATATATTTT
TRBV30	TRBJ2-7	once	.	CAWARGINYEQYF	TGTGCCTGGGCCAGGGGTATCAACTACGAGCAGTACTTC
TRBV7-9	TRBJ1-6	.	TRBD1	CASSLVQGNSPLHF	TGTGCCAGCAGCTTAGTACAGGGGAACTCACCCCTCCACTTT
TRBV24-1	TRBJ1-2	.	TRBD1	CATSDRGTVNGYTF	TGTGCCACCAGTGACCGCGGGACAGTCAATGGCTACACCTTC
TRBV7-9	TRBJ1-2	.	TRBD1	CASSPTGLREGGYTF	TGTGCCAGCAGCCCGACAGGGTTGCGGGAGGGTGGCTACACCTTC
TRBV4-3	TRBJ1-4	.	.	CASSVRQANNEKLFF	TGCGCCAGCAGTGTCCGACAGGCAAATAATGAAAAACTGTTTTTT
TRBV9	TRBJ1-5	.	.	CASSVGGGQPQHF	TGTGCCAGCAGCGTAGGGGGCGGTCAGCCCCAGCATTTT